What follows describes a single TCR beta chain. Authors' processing steps: Amplified reference gene primers provided the basis for estimating nucleated cell counts. Here immunoSEQ multiplex PCR was the method, and the copy in TCRdb shows in-frame clones only, minus some. That table gives V, J and clone size, and the DNA gave D and trimming. The table includes some 56,000 clones, approximately 87% detected once. The data were taken from a study of blood T cell repertoires in COVID-19. The wider study: Specimens from acute and convalescent COVID-19 originated in the United States, Italy and Spain. T cells, B-cell-depleted T cells, or PBMCs provided the cDNA or gDNA that served as material.

The CDR3 has 15 amino acids. This clonotype was sampled from a woman between 55 and 75 years old with COVID-19, enrolled during active disease. The rearrangement links TRBV21-1 to TRBJ2-7; the table gives TRBD2 as D, unverified against the DNA. TRBV21-1 is annotated as a pseudogene. Sequenced: peripheral blood. In DNA, the CDR3 is TGTGCCAGCAGCAAAGGTCGATTTTCGGTGATCGAGCAGTACTTC. As protein: CASSKGRFSVIEQYF.